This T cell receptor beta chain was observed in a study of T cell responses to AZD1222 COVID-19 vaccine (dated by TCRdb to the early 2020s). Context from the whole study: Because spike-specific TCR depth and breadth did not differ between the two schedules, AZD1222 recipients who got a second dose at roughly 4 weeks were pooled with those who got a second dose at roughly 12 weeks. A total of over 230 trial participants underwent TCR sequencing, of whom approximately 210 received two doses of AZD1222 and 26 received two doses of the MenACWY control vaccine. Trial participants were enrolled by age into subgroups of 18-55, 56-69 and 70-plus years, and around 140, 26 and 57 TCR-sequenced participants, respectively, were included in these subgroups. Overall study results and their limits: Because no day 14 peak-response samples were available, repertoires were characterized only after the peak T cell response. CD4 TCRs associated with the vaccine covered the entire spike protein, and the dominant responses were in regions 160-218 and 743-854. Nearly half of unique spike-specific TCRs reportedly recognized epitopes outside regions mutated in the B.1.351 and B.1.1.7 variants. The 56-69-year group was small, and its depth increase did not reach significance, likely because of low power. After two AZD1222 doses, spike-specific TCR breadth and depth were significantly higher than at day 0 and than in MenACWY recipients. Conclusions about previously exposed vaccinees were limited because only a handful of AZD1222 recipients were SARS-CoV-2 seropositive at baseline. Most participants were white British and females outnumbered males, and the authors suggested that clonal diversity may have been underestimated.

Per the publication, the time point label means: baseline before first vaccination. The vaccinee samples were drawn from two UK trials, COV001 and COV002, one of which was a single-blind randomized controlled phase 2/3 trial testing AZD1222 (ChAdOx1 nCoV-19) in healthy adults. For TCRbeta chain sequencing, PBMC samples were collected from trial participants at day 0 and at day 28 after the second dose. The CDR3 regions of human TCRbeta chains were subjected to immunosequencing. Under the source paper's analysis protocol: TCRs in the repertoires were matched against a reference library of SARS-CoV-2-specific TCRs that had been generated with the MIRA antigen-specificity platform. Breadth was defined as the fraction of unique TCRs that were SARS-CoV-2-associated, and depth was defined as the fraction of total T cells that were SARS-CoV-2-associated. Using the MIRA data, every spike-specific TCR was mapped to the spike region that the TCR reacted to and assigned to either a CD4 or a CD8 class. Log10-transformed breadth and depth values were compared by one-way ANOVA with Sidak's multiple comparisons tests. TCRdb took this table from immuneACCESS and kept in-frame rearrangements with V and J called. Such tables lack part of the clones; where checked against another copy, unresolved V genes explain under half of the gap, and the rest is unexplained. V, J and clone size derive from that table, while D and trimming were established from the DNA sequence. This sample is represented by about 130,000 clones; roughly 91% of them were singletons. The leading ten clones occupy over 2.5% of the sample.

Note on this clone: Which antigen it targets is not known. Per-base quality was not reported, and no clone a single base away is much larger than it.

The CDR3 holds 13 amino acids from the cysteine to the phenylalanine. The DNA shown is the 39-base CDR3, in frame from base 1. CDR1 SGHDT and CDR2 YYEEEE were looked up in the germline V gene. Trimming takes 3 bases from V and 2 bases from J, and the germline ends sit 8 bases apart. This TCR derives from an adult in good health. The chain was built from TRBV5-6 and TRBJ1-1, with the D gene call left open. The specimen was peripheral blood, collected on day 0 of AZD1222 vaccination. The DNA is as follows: TGTGCCAGCAGCTCCCGACCCAACACTGAAGCTTTCTTT. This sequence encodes CASSSRPNTEAFF.